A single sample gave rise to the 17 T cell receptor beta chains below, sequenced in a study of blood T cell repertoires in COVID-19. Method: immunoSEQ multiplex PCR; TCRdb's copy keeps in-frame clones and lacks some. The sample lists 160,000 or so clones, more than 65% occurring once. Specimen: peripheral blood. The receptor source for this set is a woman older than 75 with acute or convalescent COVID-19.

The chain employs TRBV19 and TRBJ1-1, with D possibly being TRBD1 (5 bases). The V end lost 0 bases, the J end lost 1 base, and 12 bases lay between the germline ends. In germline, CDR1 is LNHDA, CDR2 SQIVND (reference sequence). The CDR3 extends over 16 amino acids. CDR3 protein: CASSIDLSDRNTEAFF. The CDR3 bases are TGTGCCAGTAGTATAGATTTATCCGACAGGAACACTGAAGCTTTCTTT.

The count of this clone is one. The CDR3 DNA is TGCGCCAGCATAGACTTGGACAGGGCTAATTCACCCCTCCACTTT. Protein sequence: CASIDLDRANSPLHF. The genes are TRBV5-1 and TRBJ1-6; TRBD1 aligns across 8 bases. The CDR3 is 15 amino acids. Germline V gene sequence: CDR1 SGHRS, CDR2 YFSETQ. Losses at the gene ends were 6 bases for V and 6 bases for J; bases not matched to a gene: 8.

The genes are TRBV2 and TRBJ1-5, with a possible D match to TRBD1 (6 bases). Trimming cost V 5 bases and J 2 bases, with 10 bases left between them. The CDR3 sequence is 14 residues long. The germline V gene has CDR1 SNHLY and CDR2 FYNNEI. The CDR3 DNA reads TGTGCCAGCAGTTTACAGGGAGGCAATCAGCCCCAGCATTTT. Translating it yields CASSLQGGNQPQHF.

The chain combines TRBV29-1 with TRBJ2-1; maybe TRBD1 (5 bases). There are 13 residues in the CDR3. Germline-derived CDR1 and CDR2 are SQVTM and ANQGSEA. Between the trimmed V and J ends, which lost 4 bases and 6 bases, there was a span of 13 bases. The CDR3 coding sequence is TGCAGCGTTGTAGAACAGGCCGGCAATGAGCAGTTCTTC. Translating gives CSVVEQAGNEQFF.

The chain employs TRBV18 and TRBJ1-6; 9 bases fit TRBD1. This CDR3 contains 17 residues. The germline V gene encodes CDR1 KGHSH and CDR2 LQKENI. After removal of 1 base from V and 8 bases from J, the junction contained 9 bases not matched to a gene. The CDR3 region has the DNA TGTGCCAGCTCACCACAGCCGGGACAGGGTGCGGATTCACCCCTCCACTTT. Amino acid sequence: CASSPQPGQGADSPLHF.

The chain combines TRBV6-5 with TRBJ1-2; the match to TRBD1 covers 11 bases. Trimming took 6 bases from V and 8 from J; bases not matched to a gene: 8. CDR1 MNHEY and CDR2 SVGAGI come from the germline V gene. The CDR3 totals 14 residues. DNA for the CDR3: TGTGCCAGCAGACGCGGACAGGGGGCTTGGGGCTACACCTTC. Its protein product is CASRRGQGAWGYTF.

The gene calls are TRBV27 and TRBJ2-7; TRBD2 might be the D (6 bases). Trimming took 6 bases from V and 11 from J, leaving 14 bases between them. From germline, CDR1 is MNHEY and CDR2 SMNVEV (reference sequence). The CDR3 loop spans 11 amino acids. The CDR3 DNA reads TGTGCCAGCAGGAAACGGGACTCGGAGTACTTC. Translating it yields CASRKRDSEYF.

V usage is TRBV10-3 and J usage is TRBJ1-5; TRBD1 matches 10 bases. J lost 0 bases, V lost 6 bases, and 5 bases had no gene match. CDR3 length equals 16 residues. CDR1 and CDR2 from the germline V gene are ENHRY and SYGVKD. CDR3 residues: CAISQTGGRSNQPQHF. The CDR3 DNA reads TGTGCCATCAGCCAGACAGGGGGCCGTAGCAATCAGCCCCAGCATTTT.

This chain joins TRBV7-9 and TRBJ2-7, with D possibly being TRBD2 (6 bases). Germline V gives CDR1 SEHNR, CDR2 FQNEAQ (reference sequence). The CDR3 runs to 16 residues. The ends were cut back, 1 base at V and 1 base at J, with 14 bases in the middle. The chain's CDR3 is CASSLGLARGSYEQYF. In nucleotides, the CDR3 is TGTGCCAGCAGCTTAGGCCTAGCGAGGGGTTCCTACGAGCAGTACTTC.

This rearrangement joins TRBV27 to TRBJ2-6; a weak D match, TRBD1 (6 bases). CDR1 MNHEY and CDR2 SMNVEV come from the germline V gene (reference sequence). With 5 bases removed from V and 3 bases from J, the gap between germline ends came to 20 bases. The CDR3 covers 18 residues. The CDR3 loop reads CASSHRQGNGFGANVLTF. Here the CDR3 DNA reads TGTGCCAGCAGTCACCGGCAGGGGAACGGCTTTGGGGCCAACGTCCTGACTTTC. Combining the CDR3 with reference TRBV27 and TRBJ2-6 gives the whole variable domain EAQVTQNPRYLITVTGKKLTVTCSQNMNHEYMSWYRQDPGLGLRQIYYSMNVEVTDKGDVPEGYKVSRKEKRNFPLILESPSPNQTSLYFCASSHRQGNGFGANVLTFGAGSRLTVL.

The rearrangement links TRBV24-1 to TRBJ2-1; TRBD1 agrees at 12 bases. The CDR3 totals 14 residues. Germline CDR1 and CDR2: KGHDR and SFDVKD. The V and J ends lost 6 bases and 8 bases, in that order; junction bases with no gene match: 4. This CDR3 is CATSPGQGAYEQFF. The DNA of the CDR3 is TGTGCCACCAGTCCGGGACAGGGGGCGTATGAGCAGTTCTTC.

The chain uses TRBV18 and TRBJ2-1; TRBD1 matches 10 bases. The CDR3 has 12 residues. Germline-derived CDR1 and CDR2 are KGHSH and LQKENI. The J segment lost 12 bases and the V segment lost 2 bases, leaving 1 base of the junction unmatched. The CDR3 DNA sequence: TGTGCCAGCTCACCAGGGGACAGGGGGCAGTTCTTC. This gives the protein CASSPGDRGQFF.

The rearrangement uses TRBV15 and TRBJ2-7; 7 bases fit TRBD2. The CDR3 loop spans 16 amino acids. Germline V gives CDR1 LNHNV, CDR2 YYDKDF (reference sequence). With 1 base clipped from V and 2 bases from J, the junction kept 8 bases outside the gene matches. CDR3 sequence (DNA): TGTGCCACCAGCAGAGCGGTGGGACGGGAGGCCTACGAGCAGTACTTC. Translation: CATSRAVGREAYEQYF.

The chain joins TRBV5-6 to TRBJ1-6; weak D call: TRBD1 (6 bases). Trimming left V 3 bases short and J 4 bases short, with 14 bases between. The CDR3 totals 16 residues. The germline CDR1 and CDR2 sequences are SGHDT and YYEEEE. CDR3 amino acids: CASSSGDRGYNSPLHF. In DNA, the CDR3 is TGTGCCAGCAGCTCAGGGGATCGGGGATATAATTCACCCCTCCACTTT. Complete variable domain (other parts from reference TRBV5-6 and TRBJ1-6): DAGVTQSPTHLIKTRGQQVTLRCSPKSGHDTVSWYQQALGQGPQFIFQYYEEEERQRGNFPDRFSGHQFPNYSSELNVNALLLGDSALYLCASSSGDRGYNSPLHFGNGTRLTVT.

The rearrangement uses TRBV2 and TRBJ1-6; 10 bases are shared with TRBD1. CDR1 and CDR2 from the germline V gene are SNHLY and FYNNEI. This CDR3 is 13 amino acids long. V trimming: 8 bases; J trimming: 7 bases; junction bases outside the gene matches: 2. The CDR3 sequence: CASRGQGNSPLHF. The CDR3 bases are TGTGCCAGCCGGGGACAGGGGAATTCACCCCTCCACTTT.

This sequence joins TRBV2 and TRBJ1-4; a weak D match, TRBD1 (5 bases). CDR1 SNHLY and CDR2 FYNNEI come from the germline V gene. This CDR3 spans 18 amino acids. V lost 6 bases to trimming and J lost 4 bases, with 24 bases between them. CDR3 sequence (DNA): TGTGCCAGCAGGCCCCCCGCAGGGTTTGGATGGAGTAATGAAAAACTGTTTTTT. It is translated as CASRPPAGFGWSNEKLFF.

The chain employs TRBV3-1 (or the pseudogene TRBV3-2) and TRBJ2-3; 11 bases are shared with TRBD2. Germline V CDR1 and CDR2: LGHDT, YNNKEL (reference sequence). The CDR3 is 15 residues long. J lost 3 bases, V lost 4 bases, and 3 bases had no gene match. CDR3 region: CASSLAGGPTDTQYF. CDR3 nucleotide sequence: TGTGCCAGCAGCCTAGCGGGGGGGCCAACAGATACGCAGTATTTT.